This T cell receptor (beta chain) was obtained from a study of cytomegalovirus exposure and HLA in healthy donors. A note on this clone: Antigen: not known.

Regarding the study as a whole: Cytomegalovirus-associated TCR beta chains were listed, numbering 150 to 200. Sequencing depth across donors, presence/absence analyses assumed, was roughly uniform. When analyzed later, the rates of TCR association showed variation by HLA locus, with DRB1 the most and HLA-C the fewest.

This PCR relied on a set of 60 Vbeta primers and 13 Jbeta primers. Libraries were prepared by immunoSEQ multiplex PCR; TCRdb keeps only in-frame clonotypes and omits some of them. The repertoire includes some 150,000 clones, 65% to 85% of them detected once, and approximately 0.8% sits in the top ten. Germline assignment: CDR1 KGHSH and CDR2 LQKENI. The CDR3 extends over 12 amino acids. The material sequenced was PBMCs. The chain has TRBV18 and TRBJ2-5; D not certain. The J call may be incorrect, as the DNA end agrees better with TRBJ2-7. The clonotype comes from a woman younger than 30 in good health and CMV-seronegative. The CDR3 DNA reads TGTGCCAGCTCACTTAGCTCCTACGAGCAGTACTTC. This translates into CASSLSSYEQYF.